A single sample is the source of the 5 T cell receptor beta chains below, sequenced in a study of CD8+ T cells in alopecia areata. In each case, RNA was isolated and then reverse transcribed into cDNA as the sequencing template. Data came from immunoSEQ multiplex PCR; TCRdb stores just in-frame clones and leaves some out. The sample gives 110,000 to 150,000 clones, about 51% of which show up once; roughly 0.9% is in the top ten. Sample: CD4+ T cells sorted from blood, taken at week 0. The receptors stem from a human donor with alopecia areata.

The chain employs TRBV12-5 and TRBJ2-5; D possibly corresponds to TRBD2 (5 bases). Germline lookup yields CDR1 LGHNT and CDR2 FRNRAP. The CDR3 has 15 residues. V lost 3 bases to trimming and J lost 4 bases, with 15 bases between them. Written as DNA, the CDR3 is TGTGCTAGTGGTTTTGGCCTAGGCGGGTCAGAGACCCAGTACTTC. Its protein is CASGFGLGGSETQYF. Using reference TRBV12-5 and TRBJ2-5 for the parts outside the CDR3, the full variable domain is DARVTQTPRHKVTEMGQEVTMRCQPILGHNTVFWYRQTMMQGLELLAYFRNRAPLDDSGMPKDRFSAEMPDATLATLKIQPSEPRDSAVYFCASGFGLGGSETQYFGPGTRLLVL.

This clone appeared a few times. The chain employs TRBV9 and TRBJ2-2; 7 bases map to TRBD2. This CDR3 is 17 amino acids long. Germline V gene lookup returns CDR1 SGDLS and CDR2 YYNGEE. V lost 1 base, J lost 7 bases, and 13 bases stayed unmatched. CDR3 in amino acids: CASSVMSGGFRIGELFF. The CDR3 DNA reads TGTGCCAGCAGCGTAATGTCGGGGGGTTTTCGGATCGGGGAGCTGTTTTTT.

V and J are TRBV7-8 and TRBJ2-7, with 9 bases lining up with TRBD2. The CDR3 has 18 residues. Germline V gene sequence: CDR1 SGHVS, CDR2 FQNEAQ. V trimming: 2 bases; J trimming: 3 bases; junction bases outside the gene matches: 14. In DNA, the CDR3 is TGTGCCAGCAGCTTATCACGCCCCGGGGGTAGCGGGAGCTACGAGCAGTACTTC. It specifies CASSLSRPGGSGSYEQYF.

This clone was detected only a few times. Here the CDR3 DNA reads TGCAGCGTTGACGGGAACACTGAAGCTTTCTTT. Amino acid sequence: CSVDGNTEAFF. The chain combines TRBV29-1 with TRBJ1-1; D is ambiguous. Germline assignment: CDR1 SQVTM and CDR2 ANQGSEA. V shed 3 bases and J shed 1 base, with 3 bases lying between them. The CDR3 has 11 residues.

This clone was seen only a few times. The chain links TRBV29-1 to TRBJ1-2; TRBD1 agrees at 7 bases. V lost 1 base, J lost 2 bases, and 10 bases stayed unmatched. The germline V gene has CDR1 SQVTM and CDR2 ANQGSEA. The CDR3 spans 16 residues. CDR3 loop: CSVEVGQTLKNYGYTF. CDR3 in DNA: TGCAGCGTTGAAGTGGGACAGACGCTAAAGAACTATGGCTACACCTTC.